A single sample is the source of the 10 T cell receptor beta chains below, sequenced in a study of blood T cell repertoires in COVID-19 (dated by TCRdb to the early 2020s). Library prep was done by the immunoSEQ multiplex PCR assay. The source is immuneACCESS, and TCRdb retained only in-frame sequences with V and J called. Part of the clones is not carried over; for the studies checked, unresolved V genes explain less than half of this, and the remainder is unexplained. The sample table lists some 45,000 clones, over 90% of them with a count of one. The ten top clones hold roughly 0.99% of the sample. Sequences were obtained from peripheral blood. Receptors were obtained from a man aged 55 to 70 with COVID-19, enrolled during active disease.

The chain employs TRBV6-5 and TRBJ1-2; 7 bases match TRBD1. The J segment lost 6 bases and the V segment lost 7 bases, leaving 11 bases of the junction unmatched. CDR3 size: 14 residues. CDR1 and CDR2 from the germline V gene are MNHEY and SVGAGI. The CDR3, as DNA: TGTGCCAGCACCAAGACAGGGACTAGGGATGGCTACACCTTC. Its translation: CASTKTGTRDGYTF.

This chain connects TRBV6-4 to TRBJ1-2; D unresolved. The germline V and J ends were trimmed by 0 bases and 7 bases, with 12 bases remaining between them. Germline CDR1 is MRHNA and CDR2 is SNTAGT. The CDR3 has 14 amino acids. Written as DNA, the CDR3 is TGTGCCAGCAGTGACTCGATGGGCATCGGTGGCTACACCTTC. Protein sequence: CASSDSMGIGGYTF.

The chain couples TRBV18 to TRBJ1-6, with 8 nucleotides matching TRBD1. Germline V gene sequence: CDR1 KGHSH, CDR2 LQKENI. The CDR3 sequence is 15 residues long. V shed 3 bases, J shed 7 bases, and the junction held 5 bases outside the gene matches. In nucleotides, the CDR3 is TGTGCCAGCTCACCTGCCAGGGGGCAGAATTCACCCCTCCACTTT. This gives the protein CASSPARGQNSPLHF.

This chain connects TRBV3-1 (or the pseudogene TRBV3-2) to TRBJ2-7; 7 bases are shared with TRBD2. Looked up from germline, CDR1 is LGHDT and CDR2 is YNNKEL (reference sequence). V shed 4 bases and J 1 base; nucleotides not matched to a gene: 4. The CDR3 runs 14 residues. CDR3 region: CASSRGGGSYEQYF. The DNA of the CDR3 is TGTGCCAGCAGCCGCGGGGGTGGGTCCTACGAGCAGTACTTC.

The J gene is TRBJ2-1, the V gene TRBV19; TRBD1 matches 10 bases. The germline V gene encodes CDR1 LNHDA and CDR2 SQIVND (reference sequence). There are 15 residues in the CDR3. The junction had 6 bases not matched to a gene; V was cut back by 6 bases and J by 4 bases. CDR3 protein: CASRPGQGKYNEQFF. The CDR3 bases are TGTGCCAGTAGGCCGGGACAGGGGAAATACAATGAGCAGTTCTTC.

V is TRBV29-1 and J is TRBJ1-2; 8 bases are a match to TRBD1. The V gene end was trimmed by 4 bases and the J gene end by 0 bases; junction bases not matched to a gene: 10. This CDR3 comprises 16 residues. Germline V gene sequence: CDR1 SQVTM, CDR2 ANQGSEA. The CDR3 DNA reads TGCAGCGTTGTTGGGACAGGAAACCGAGCTAACTATGGCTACACCTTC. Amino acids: CSVVGTGNRANYGYTF.

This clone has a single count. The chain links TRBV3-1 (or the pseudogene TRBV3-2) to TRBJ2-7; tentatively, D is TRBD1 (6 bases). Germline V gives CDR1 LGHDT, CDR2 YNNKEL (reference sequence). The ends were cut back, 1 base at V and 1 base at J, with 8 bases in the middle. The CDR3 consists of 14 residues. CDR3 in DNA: TGTGCCAGCAGCCAAGGACAGGTTTCCTACGAGCAGTACTTC. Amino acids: CASSQGQVSYEQYF.

The CDR3 loop reads CASSYRDRGRETQYF. In nucleotides, the CDR3 is TGTGCCAGCAGTTACCGGGACAGGGGCAGAGAGACCCAGTACTTC. The V and J genes are TRBV6-6 and TRBJ2-5, with 10 bases that match TRBD1. V shed 2 bases and J 4 bases; nucleotides not matched to a gene: 4. The CDR3 length is 15 residues. Per germline, CDR1 MNHNY and CDR2 SVGAGI (reference sequence).

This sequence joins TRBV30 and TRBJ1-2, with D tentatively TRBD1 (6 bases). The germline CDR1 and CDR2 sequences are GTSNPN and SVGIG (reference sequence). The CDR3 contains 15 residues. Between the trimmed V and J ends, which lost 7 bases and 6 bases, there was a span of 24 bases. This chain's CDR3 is CAFLNSPGELDGYTF. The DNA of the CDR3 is TGTGCCTTTCTAAATTCGCCAGGGGAGTTGGATGGCTACACCTTC.

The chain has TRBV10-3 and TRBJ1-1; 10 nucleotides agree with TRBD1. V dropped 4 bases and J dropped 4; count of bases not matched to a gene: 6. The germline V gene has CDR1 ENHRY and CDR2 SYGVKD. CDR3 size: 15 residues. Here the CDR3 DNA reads TGTGCCATCAGTGTGAGCGGGGACAGGGGCACTGAAGCTTTCTTT. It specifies CAISVSGDRGTEAFF.